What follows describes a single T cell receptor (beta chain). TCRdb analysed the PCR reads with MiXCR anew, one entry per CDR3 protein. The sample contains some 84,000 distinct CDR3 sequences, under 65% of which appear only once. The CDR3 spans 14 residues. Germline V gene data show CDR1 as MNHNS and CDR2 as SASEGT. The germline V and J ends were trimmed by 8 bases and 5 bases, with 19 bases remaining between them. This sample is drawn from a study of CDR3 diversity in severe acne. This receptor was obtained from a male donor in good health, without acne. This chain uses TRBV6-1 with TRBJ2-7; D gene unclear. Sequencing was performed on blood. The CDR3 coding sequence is TGTGCCAGCGCCTGCCCACAACAAAAAAACGAGCAGTACTTC. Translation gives CASACPQQKNEQYF.